This T cell receptor beta chain originates from a study of T cell responses to AZD1222 COVID-19 vaccine. As to this clone: The antigen is unknown.

Trimming took 4 bases from V and 5 from J; bases not matched to a gene: 3. Germline lookup yields CDR1 SGHKS and CDR2 YYEKEE (reference sequence). This CDR3 has 14 amino acids. General study results and limits: White British people made up most donors, females outnumbered males, and clonal diversity was possibly underestimated. Targets within unmutated variant regions were reportedly found for nearly half of spike-specific TCRs. Sampling that yielded the repertoires occurred only after the peak T cell response.

Pooled together were second doses at about 4 or about 12 weeks. The assay was immunoSEQ multiplex PCR, and TCRdb's table has in-frame clones only and misses some. The sample shows approximately 100,000 clones, about 85% of them seen only once. This chain links TRBV5-5 with TRBJ2-1; 10 bases match TRBD1. The sequence was collected from an adult who received the AZD1222 COVID-19 vaccine. Sequences were derived from peripheral blood, sampled 28 days after the second AZD1222 dose. CDR3 nucleotides: TGTGCCAGCAGCGCCGGGACAGGGGACAATGAGCAGTTCTTC. Residues: CASSAGTGDNEQFF.